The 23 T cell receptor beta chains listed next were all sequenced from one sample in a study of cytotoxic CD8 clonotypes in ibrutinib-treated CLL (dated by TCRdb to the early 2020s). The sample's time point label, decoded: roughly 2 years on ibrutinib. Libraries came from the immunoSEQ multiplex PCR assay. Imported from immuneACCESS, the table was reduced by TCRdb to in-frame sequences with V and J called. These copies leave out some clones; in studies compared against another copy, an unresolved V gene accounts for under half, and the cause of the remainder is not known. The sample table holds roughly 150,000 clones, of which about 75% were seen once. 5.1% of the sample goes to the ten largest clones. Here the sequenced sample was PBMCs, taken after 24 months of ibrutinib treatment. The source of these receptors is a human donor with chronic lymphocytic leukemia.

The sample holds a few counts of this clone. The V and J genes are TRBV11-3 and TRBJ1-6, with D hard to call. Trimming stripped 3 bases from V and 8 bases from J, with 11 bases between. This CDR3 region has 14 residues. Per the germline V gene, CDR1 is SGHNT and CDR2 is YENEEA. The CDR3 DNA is TGTGCCAGCAGCTTGGGTTCTCCGGATTCACCCCTCCACTTT. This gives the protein CASSLGSPDSPLHF.

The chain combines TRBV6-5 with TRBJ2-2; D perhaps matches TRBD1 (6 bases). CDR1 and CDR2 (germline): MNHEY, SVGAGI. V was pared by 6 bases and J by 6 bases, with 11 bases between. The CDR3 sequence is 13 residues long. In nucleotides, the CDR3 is TGTGCCAGCAGGGAAGGGGGTCCCGGGGAGCTGTTTTTT. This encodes CASREGGPGELFF.

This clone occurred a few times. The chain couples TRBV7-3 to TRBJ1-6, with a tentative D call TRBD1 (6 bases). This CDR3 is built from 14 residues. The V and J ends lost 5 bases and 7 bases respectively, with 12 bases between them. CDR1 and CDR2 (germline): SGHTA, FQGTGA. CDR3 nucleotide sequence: TGTGCCAGCAGCCCACAGGGTGGGAATTCACCCCTCCACTTT. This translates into CASSPQGGNSPLHF.

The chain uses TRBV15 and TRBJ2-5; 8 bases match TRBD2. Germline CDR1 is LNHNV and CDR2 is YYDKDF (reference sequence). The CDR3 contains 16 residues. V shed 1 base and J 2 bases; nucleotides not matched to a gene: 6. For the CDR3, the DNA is TGTGCCACCAGCAGAGCCGGAGCGGGGGAACAAGAGACCCAGTACTTC. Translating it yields CATSRAGAGEQETQYF.

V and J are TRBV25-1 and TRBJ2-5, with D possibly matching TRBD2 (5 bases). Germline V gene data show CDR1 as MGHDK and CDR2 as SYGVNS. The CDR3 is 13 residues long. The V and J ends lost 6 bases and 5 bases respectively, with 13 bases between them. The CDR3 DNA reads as TGTGCCAGCAGAAAGGAGGCGGGTGAGACCCAGTACTTC. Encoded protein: CASRKEAGETQYF.

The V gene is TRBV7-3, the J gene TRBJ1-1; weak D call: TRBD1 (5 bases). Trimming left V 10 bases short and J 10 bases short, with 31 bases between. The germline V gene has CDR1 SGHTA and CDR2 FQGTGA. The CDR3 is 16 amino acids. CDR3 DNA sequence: TGTGCCATCCCGCGATCGGGGGAAACTGTGTTGGGGCGAGCTTTCTTT. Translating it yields CAIPRSGETVLGRAFF.

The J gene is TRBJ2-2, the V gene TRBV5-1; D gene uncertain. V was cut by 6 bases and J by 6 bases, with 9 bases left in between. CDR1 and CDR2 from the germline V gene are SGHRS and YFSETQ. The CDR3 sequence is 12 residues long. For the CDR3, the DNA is TGCGCCAGCACCCTGATCCCCGGGGAGCTGTTTTTT. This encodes CASTLIPGELFF.

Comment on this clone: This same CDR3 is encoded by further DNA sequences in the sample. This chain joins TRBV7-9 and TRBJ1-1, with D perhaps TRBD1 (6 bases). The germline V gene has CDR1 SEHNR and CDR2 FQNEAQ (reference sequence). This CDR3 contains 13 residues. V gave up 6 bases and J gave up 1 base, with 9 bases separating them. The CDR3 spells CASSLGQNTEAFF. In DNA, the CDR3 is TGTGCCAGCAGTTTGGGACAGAACACTGAAGCTTTCTTT.

This CDR3 reads CAWSVRGASGYGTQYF. The CDR3, as DNA: TGTGCCTGGAGTGTACGAGGGGCTAGCGGGTACGGGACCCAGTACTTC. V and J are TRBV30 and TRBJ2-5, with 8 bases fitting TRBD2. CDR3 length equals 16 residues. The J segment lost 7 bases and the V segment lost 0 bases, leaving 13 bases of the junction unmatched. Germline V lookup: CDR1 GTSNPN, CDR2 SVGIG (reference sequence).

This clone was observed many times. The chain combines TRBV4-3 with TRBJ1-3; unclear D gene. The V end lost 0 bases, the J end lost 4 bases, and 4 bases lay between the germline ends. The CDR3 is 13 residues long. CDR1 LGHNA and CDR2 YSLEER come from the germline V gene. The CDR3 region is CASSQELGNTIYF. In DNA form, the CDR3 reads TGCGCCAGCAGCCAAGAATTAGGAAACACCATATATTTT.

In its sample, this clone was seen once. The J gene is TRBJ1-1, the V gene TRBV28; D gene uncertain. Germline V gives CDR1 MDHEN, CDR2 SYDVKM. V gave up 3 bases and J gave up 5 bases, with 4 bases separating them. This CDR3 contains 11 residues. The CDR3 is CASSLWTEAFF. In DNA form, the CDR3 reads TGTGCCAGCAGTTTGTGGACTGAAGCTTTCTTT.

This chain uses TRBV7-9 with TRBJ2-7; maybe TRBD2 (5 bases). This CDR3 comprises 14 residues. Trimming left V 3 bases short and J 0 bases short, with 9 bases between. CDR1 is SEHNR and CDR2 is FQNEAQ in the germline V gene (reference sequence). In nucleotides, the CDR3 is TGTGCCAGCAGCTTCCGGGGAGTCTCCTACGAGCAGTACTTC. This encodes CASSFRGVSYEQYF.

The CDR3, as DNA: TGTGCCAGCAGGCGGACAGGGGGCGCGGGCACTGAAGCTTTCTTT. It encodes CASRRTGGAGTEAFF. The chain recombines TRBV27 with TRBJ1-1; 11 nucleotides align to TRBD1. CDR1 MNHEY and CDR2 SMNVEV come from the germline V gene (reference sequence). V shed 6 bases and J 4 bases; nucleotides not matched to a gene: 7. CDR3 length: 15 residues.

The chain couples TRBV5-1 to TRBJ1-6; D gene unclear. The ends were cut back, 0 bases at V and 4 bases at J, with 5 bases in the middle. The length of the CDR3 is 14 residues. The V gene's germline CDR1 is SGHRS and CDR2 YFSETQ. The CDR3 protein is CASSLGEYNSPLHF. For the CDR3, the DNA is TGCGCCAGCAGCTTGGGGGAATATAATTCACCCCTCCACTTT.

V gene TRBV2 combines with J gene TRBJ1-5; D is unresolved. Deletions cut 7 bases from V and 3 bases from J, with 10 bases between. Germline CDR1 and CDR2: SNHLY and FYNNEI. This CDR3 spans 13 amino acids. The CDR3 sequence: CASTRASNQPQHF. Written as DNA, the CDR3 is TGTGCCAGCACCCGCGCTTCCAATCAGCCCCAGCATTTT.

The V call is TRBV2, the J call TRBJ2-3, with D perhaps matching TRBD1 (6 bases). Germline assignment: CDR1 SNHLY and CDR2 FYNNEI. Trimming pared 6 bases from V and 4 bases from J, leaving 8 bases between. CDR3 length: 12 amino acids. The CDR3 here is CASSPGADTQYF. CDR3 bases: TGTGCCAGCAGCCCAGGGGCAGATACGCAGTATTTT. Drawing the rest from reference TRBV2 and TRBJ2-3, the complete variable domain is EPEVTQTPSHQVTQMGQEVILRCVPISNHLYFYWYRQILGQKVEFLVSFYNNEISEKSEIFDDQFSVERPDGSNFTLKIRSTKLEDSAMYFCASSPGADTQYFGPGTRLTVL.

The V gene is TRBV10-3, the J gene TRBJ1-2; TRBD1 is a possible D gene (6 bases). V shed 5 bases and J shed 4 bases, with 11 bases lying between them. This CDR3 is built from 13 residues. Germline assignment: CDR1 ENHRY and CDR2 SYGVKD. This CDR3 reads CAISPDSLYGYTF. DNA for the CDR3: TGTGCCATCAGTCCGGACAGCCTCTATGGCTACACCTTC.

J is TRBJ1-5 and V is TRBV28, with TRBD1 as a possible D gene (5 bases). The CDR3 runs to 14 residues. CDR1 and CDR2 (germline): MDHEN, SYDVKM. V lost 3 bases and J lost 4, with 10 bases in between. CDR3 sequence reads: CASSLGGRNQPQHF. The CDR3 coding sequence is TGTGCCAGCAGTTTGGGGGGTAGGAATCAGCCCCAGCATTTT.

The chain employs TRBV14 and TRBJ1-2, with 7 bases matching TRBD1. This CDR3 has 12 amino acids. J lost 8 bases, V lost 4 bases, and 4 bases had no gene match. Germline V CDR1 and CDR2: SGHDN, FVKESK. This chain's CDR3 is CASSPGGWGYTF. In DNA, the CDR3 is TGTGCCAGCAGCCCAGGGGGATGGGGCTACACCTTC.

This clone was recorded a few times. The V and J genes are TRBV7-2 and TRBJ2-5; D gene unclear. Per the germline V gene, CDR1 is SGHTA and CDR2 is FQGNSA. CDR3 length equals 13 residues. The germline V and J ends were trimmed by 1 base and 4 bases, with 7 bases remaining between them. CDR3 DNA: TGTGCCAGCAGCTTAGGCCAATCAGAGACCCAGTACTTC. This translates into CASSLGQSETQYF.

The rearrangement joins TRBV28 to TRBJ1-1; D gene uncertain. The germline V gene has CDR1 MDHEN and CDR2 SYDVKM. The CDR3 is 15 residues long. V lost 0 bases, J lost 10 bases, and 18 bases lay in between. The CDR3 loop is CASSLWRGSSRGAFF. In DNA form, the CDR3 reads TGTGCCAGCAGTTTATGGCGGGGATCGAGTCGGGGAGCTTTCTTT.

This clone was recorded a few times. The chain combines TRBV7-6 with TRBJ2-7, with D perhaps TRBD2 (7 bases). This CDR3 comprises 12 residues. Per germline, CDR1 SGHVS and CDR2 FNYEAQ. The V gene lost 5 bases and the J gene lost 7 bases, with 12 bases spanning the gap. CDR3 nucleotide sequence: TGTGCCAGCAGCGCGGGGGCCCGTGAGCAGTACTTC. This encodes CASSAGAREQYF.

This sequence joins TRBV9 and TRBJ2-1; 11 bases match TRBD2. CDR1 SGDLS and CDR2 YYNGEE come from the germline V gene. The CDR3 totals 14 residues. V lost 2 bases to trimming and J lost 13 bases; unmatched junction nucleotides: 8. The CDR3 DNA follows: TGTGCCAGCAGCGTCGAGACTAGCGGGAATCGTCAGTTCTTC. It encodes CASSVETSGNRQFF.